Listed here are 8 T cell receptor beta chains from one sample, sequenced in a study of blood T cells in healthy people across ages. Primers used in a second PCR of about 6 to 11 cycles were a sample-barcoded 5' primer and a J-beta primer mix. A single record per CDR3 protein comes from TCRdb applying MiXCR to the 5' RACE reads. The table has about 400,000 distinct CDR3 sequences, 45% to 65% seen once. Sequenced material: blood. These receptors originate from a man aged 55 to 69 in good health.

The chain carries TRBV12-3 or TRBV12-4 and TRBJ2-4, with 9 bases identical to TRBD2. The DNA end is a closer match to TRBJ2-7, so the J assignment may be wrong. CDR3 size: 14 residues. The CDR3 loop reads CASRTSGKPYEQYF. Here the CDR3 DNA reads TGTGCCAGCAGGACTAGCGGCAAACCCTACGAGCAGTACTTC.

Note on this clonotype: Mismatch with germline at one junction end may stem from a read error. The chain employs TRBV6-5 and TRBJ2-1; no reliable D call. Germline CDR1 MNHEY, CDR2 SVGAGI. CDR3 length: 14 residues. The CDR3 protein is CACSYSRSYNEQFF. Here the CDR3 DNA reads TGTGCCTGCAGTTACTCACGCTCCTACAATGAGCAGTTCTTC.

This clonotype is a singleton in its sample. A much larger clone is a single base away; this may be a read error. The chain combines TRBV9 with TRBJ2-7, with D possibly being TRBD2 (5 bases). The germline V gene has CDR1 SGDLS and CDR2 YYNGEE. This CDR3 contains 14 residues. The V end lost 0 bases, the J end lost 0 bases, and 7 bases lay between the germline ends. The CDR3 sequence: CASSVGSVSYEQYF. CDR3 in DNA: TGTGCCAGCAGCGTAGGTAGCGTCTCCTACGAGCAGTACTTC.

CDR3 protein: CSAETDSGNQPQHF. In DNA form, the CDR3 reads TGCAGTGCGGAGACCGACTCGGGCAATCAGCCCCAGCATTTT. V gene TRBV20-1 combines with J gene TRBJ1-5, with D hard to call. The germline gives CDR1 DFQATT, CDR2 SNEGSKA (reference sequence). V lost 6 bases and J 2 bases, leaving 14 bases between the germline ends. The CDR3 has 14 residues.

The V and J genes are TRBV29-1 and TRBJ1-1; D is unresolved. The germline CDR1 and CDR2 sequences are SQVTM and ANQGSEA. Trimming pared 2 bases from V and 1 base from J, leaving 11 bases between. The length of the CDR3 is 14 residues. For the CDR3, the DNA is TGCAGCGTTGAAAGGAGGGAGGGGAACACTGAAGCTTTCTTT. Protein: CSVERREGNTEAFF.

The chain combines TRBV12-3 or TRBV12-4 with TRBJ2-7, with TRBD1 matching 11 bases. The trim removed 5 bases at V and 10 bases at J, leaving 7 bases unmatched. The CDR3 sequence is 13 residues long. The CDR3 coding sequence is TGTGCCAGCAGTCCCGGGACAGGGGGGATTCAGTACTTC. Protein sequence: CASSPGTGGIQYF.

This chain joins TRBV28 and TRBJ2-7; the D is unclear. The CDR3 is 14 amino acids. V was pared by 4 bases and J by 2 bases, with 12 bases between. The germline V gene encodes CDR1 MDHEN and CDR2 SYDVKM. The CDR3 here is CASSWRSRTYEQYF. The CDR3 region has the DNA TGTGCCAGCAGTTGGCGGTCCAGGACCTACGAGCAGTACTTC. The full variable domain, completed using reference TRBV28 and TRBJ2-7, is DVKVTQSSRYLVKRTGEKVFLECVQDMDHENMFWYRQDPGLGLRLIYFSYDVKMKEKGDIPEGYSVSREKKERFSLILESASTNQTSMYLCASSWRSRTYEQYFGPGTRLTVT.

The CDR3 nucleotides read TGCGCCAGCAGCTCACAGGGGGCGCAAGGTTCACCCCTCCACTTT. Its protein product is CASSSQGAQGSPLHF. The chain links TRBV5-1 to TRBJ1-6; 9 nucleotides match TRBD1. Germline-derived CDR1 and CDR2 are SGHRS and YFSETQ. The CDR3 length is 15 residues. Trimming removed 3 bases from V and 9 bases from J; junction bases left unmatched: 7.